These 18 T cell receptor beta chains were sequenced from one sample in a study of technical replicates of blood from several donors. Profiled with immunoSEQ multiplex PCR; TCRdb holds only in-frame clones, not every one. The sample lists 50,000 to 70,000 clones, more than 75% occurring once. Sequenced sample: PBMCs. All receptors derive from a human donor in good health. Some clones in this sample may be carry-over from other donors' samples.

This chain connects TRBV21-1 to TRBJ1-2; TRBD1 is taken as the D call from the table, unchecked against the DNA. TRBV21-1 is an annotated pseudogene. The CDR3 has 11 amino acids. The CDR3, as DNA: TGTGCCAGCGACAGCCACTATGGCTACACCTTC. Translating gives CASDSHYGYTF.

The genes are TRBV4-1 and TRBJ2-3; no reliable D call. Germline V gene sequence: CDR1 MGHRA, CDR2 YSYEKL. The CDR3 totals 14 residues. Trimming cost V 1 base and J 1 base, with 6 bases left between them. The CDR3 loop reads CASSQGRGTDTQYF. The DNA of the CDR3 is TGCGCCAGCAGCCAAGGCCGAGGCACAGATACGCAGTATTTT.

V usage is TRBV9 and J usage is TRBJ2-3; maybe TRBD2 (6 bases). This CDR3 has 16 amino acids. Between the trimmed V and J ends, which lost 2 bases and 2 bases, there was a span of 15 bases. Germline CDR1 is SGDLS and CDR2 is YYNGEE. The CDR3 DNA follows: TGTGCCAGCAGCGTCGGGAGCCTCCCACCCACAGATACGCAGTATTTT. Its protein product is CASSVGSLPPTDTQYF.

The rearrangement uses TRBV27 and TRBJ2-2; D is unclear. The V and J ends lost 3 bases and 5 bases respectively, with 7 bases between them. Germline V CDR1 and CDR2: MNHEY, SMNVEV (reference sequence). This CDR3 has 13 amino acids. The CDR3 is CASSFGLTGELFF. The DNA for the CDR3 is TGTGCCAGCAGTTTCGGGTTAACCGGGGAGCTGTTTTTT.

The chain joins TRBV7-9 to TRBJ2-1, with 7 bases lining up with TRBD1. The germline V gene encodes CDR1 SEHNR and CDR2 FQNEAQ (reference sequence). There are 13 residues in the CDR3. J lost 8 bases, V lost 10 bases, and 11 bases had no gene match. The DNA for the CDR3 is TGTGCCAACGACAGGGTCCAACGGGATGAGCAGTTCTTC. Translating gives CANDRVQRDEQFF.

The genes are TRBV9 and TRBJ2-1, with D possibly TRBD2 on 5 matching bases. The CDR3 has 15 residues. Germline CDR1 reads SGDLS; CDR2 reads YYNGEE. The V gene lost 3 bases and the J gene lost 0 bases, with 10 bases spanning the gap. CDR3 bases: TGTGCCAGCAGCGAGAGCGGAGTCTCCTACAATGAGCAGTTCTTC. As protein: CASSESGVSYNEQFF. The variable domain in full, completed from reference TRBV9 and TRBJ2-1, reads DSGVTQTPKHLITATGQRVTLRCSPRSGDLSVYWYQQSLDQGLQFLIQYYNGEERAKGNILERFSAQQFPDLHSELNLSSLELGDSALYFCASSESGVSYNEQFFGPGTRLTVL.

This chain joins TRBV5-1 and TRBJ2-3; tentatively, D is TRBD2 (5 bases). Germline V gene data show CDR1 as SGHRS and CDR2 as YFSETQ. V shed 2 bases and J shed 5 bases, with 12 bases lying between them. The CDR3 totals 14 residues. The CDR3 DNA follows: TGCGCCAGCAGCTTAGGAGCGGTTAGAGATACGCAGTATTTT. Translation gives CASSLGAVRDTQYF.

This clone was detected once. The chain employs TRBV4-3 and TRBJ1-1; D is unresolved. This CDR3 has 15 amino acids. CDR1 is LGHNA, CDR2 YSLEER, per germline. Trimming took 0 bases from V and 4 from J, leaving 12 bases between them. The CDR3 nucleotides read TGCGCCAGCAGCCAAGAGTGGGCGGCGGGCACTGAAGCTTTCTTT. Translating it yields CASSQEWAAGTEAFF.

This chain connects TRBV5-4 to TRBJ1-5, with no clear D. Germline V gives CDR1 SGHNT, CDR2 YYREEE (reference sequence). V dropped 3 bases and J dropped 1 base, with 11 bases sitting between them. This CDR3 is built from 15 residues. As DNA, the CDR3 is TGTGCCAGCAGCTCAGGAGGAACAAGCAATCAGCCCCAGCATTTT. This encodes CASSSGGTSNQPQHF.

V gene TRBV2 combines with J gene TRBJ1-4; D gene unclear. The CDR3 sequence is 13 residues long. Germline values: CDR1 SNHLY, CDR2 FYNNEI. V shed 9 bases and J shed 13 bases, with 21 bases lying between them. CDR3 in DNA: TGTGCCAGTACCCGGGCCCGGCTCGAGGGACTGTTTTTT. Translating it yields CASTRARLEGLFF.

The gene calls are TRBV7-2 and TRBJ2-3; tentatively, D is TRBD1 (5 bases). The germline V gene has CDR1 SGHTA and CDR2 FQGNSA. The CDR3 covers 14 residues. Trimming stripped 1 base from V and 6 bases from J, with 11 bases between. For the CDR3, the DNA is TGTGCCAGCAGCTTAGGGGGCCCCGGGGATACGCAGTATTTT. Its protein is CASSLGGPGDTQYF. The full variable domain, its missing parts supplied by reference TRBV7-2 and TRBJ2-3, is GAGVSQSPSNKVTEKGKDVELRCDPISGHTALYWYRQSLGQGLEFLIYFQGNSAPDKSGLPSDRFSAERTGGSVSTLTIQRTQQEDSAVYLCASSLGGPGDTQYFGPGTRLTVL.

The chain links TRBV19 to TRBJ2-3, with 11 bases that match TRBD1. Germline loops: CDR1 LNHDA, CDR2 SQIVND (reference sequence). Trimming cost V 6 bases and J 9 bases; bases outside gene matches: 17. This CDR3 region has 17 residues. The DNA for the CDR3 is TGTGCCAGTAGACCCGGGACAGGGGGGTTAGCGGGAGAGACGCAGTATTTT. Translated, it gives CASRPGTGGLAGETQYF.

The rearrangement uses TRBV5-1 and TRBJ2-1; TRBD2 matches at 8 bases. Looked up from germline, CDR1 is SGHRS and CDR2 is YFSETQ. The CDR3 has 15 amino acids. Trimming cost V 4 bases and J 5 bases; bases outside gene matches: 8. The chain's CDR3 is CASSRTSGTDNEQFF. The CDR3 region has the DNA TGCGCCAGCAGCCGAACTAGCGGAACCGACAATGAGCAGTTCTTC. The full variable domain, with the rest looked up from reference TRBV5-1 and TRBJ2-1, is KAGVTQTPRYLIKTRGQQVTLSCSPISGHRSVSWYQQTPGQGLQFLFEYFSETQRNKGNFPGRFSGRQFSNSRSEMNVSTLELGDSALYLCASSRTSGTDNEQFFGPGTRLTVL.

The chain couples TRBV5-1 to TRBJ2-3; a possible D gene is TRBD2 (5 bases). The CDR3 runs 14 residues. The V gene's germline CDR1 is SGHRS and CDR2 YFSETQ. Trimming removed 4 bases from V and 2 bases from J, with 11 bases in between. The CDR3, as DNA: TGCGCCAGCAGCCCTAGCTCAGCCACAGATACGCAGTATTTT. Its translation: CASSPSSATDTQYF. The full variable domain, rest sourced from reference TRBV5-1 and TRBJ2-3, is KAGVTQTPRYLIKTRGQQVTLSCSPISGHRSVSWYQQTPGQGLQFLFEYFSETQRNKGNFPGRFSGRQFSNSRSEMNVSTLELGDSALYLCASSPSSATDTQYFGPGTRLTVL.

This clone was found once. This chain links TRBV4-3 with TRBJ2-7, with 8 nucleotides matching TRBD2. Germline V gene sequence: CDR1 LGHNA, CDR2 YSLEER. This CDR3 region has 14 residues. J gave up 7 bases and V 0 bases, and 5 bases lay outside the gene matches. CDR3 in DNA: TGCGCCAGCAGCCAAGAGCGGGGGGCGGGAGAGCAGTACTTC. Translation: CASSQERGAGEQYF.

The chain couples TRBV7-9 to TRBJ1-3; TRBD1 might be the D (6 bases). The germline V gene has CDR1 SEHNR and CDR2 FQNEAQ (reference sequence). V lost 3 bases, J lost 4 bases, and 13 bases lay in between. The CDR3 length is 15 residues. The CDR3 region is CASSFGGPIGNTIYF. CDR3 bases: TGTGCCAGCAGCTTCGGGGGGCCCATAGGAAACACCATATATTTT.

The chain carries TRBV5-1 and TRBJ1-4; the D gene is possibly TRBD1 (6 bases). The germline gives CDR1 SGHRS, CDR2 YFSETQ. Trimming cost V 4 bases and J 8 bases, with 15 bases left between them. The CDR3 has 14 residues. As DNA, the CDR3 is TGCGCCAGCAGCGAGGGGGGGCGAGGAGAAAAACTGTTTTTT. This sequence encodes CASSEGGRGEKLFF.

This sequence joins TRBV13 and TRBJ2-3; 9 bases are shared with TRBD2. CDR3 size: 16 residues. Germline trimming cut 4 bases from V and 2 bases from J; bases unmatched to any gene: 7. The germline V gene has CDR1 PRHDT and CDR2 FYEKMQ (reference sequence). In nucleotides, the CDR3 is TGTGCCAGCAGCTCTGTAGCGGGGGCTAACACAGATACGCAGTATTTT. As protein: CASSSVAGANTDTQYF.